These 29 T cell receptor beta chains share one sample of origin, sequenced in a study of T cell responses to AZD1222 COVID-19 vaccine. Sequenced by immunoSEQ multiplex PCR; TCRdb stores in-frame clones only, minus some. The repertoire consists of about 110,000 clones, with approximately 90% occurring once and the leading ten covering approximately 7.6%. Source: peripheral blood, taken on day 0 of AZD1222 vaccination. The source is an adult in good health.

The chain is built from TRBV24-1 and TRBJ1-5; D gene ambiguous. Germline V gene lookup returns CDR1 KGHDR and CDR2 SFDVKD. V dropped 8 bases and J dropped 1 base, with 2 bases sitting between them. CDR3 length equals 11 residues. The CDR3 nucleotides are TGTGCCACCATGAGCAATCAGCCCCAGCATTTT. This codes for CATMSNQPQHF.

This clone was observed a handful of times. The V and J genes are TRBV2 and TRBJ1-2, with 11 bases matching TRBD1. V shed 8 bases, J shed 4 bases, and the junction held 9 bases outside the gene matches. Germline V gene lookup returns CDR1 SNHLY and CDR2 FYNNEI. The CDR3 has 15 amino acids. CDR3 nucleotide sequence: TGTGCCAGCGATCCCCAAGGGACAGGGGGCTATGGCTACACCTTC. It yields the protein CASDPQGTGGYGYTF.

This sequence joins TRBV19 and TRBJ1-1; D is uncertain. CDR1 and CDR2 from the germline V gene are LNHDA and SQIVND (reference sequence). V shed 6 bases and J shed 1 base, with 12 bases lying between them. The CDR3 length is 14 residues. The CDR3 DNA reads as TGTGCCAGTAGCCCCGCGGGGTCGAACACTGAAGCTTTCTTT. Translating gives CASSPAGSNTEAFF.

The chain recombines TRBV5-1 with TRBJ1-6, with a tentative D call TRBD1 (6 bases). Trimming pared 4 bases from V and 8 bases from J, leaving 13 bases between. This CDR3 spans 14 amino acids. Germline assignment: CDR1 SGHRS and CDR2 YFSETQ. The CDR3 reads CASSPGQRDSPLHF. The CDR3 bases are TGCGCCAGCAGCCCCGGACAGCGGGATTCACCCCTCCACTTT.

The gene calls are TRBV27 and TRBJ2-7; the D gene could be TRBD1 or TRBD2 (5 bases each). The germline V gene encodes CDR1 MNHEY and CDR2 SMNVEV (reference sequence). There are 14 residues in the CDR3. V was trimmed by 4 bases and J by 6 bases, leaving 16 bases between them. CDR3 residues: CASSSGTDPFEQYF. In nucleotides, the CDR3 is TGTGCCAGCAGTTCCGGGACCGACCCCTTCGAGCAGTACTTC.

The table lists this clone with a few counts. Within the sample, other DNA sequences also encode this same CDR3. The chain recombines TRBV2 with TRBJ2-1; no reliable D call. The CDR3 is 12 amino acids. Germline CDR1 SNHLY, CDR2 FYNNEI. V was pared by 3 bases and J by 0 bases, with 0 bases between. The CDR3 loop is CASSDSYNEQFF. CDR3 nucleotides: TGTGCCAGCAGTGACTCCTACAATGAGCAGTTCTTC.

The chain combines TRBV13 with TRBJ1-3; 7 positions match TRBD1. Germline V lookup: CDR1 PRHDT, CDR2 FYEKMQ (reference sequence). The ends lost 5 bases at V and 2 bases at J; junction bases unmatched: 6. This CDR3 is built from 15 residues. The CDR3 DNA reads TGTGCCAGCAGCCGAGGGGGCGCTCCTGGAAACACCATATATTTT. This codes for CASSRGGAPGNTIYF. Filled out from reference TRBV13 and TRBJ1-3, the complete variable domain reads AAGVIQSPRHLIKEKRETATLKCYPIPRHDTVYWYQQGPGQDPQFLISFYEKMQSDKGSIPDRFSAQQFSDYHSELNMSSLELGDSALYFCASSRGGAPGNTIYFGEGSWLTVV.

The V call is TRBV10-2, the J call TRBJ2-5; D remains ambiguous. V was shortened by 2 bases and J by 7 bases, with 14 bases between the two germline ends. This CDR3 contains 14 residues. Germline lookup yields CDR1 WSHSY and CDR2 SAAADI. The DNA for the CDR3 is TGCGCCAGCAGTGAGGCTGGGGTGTTATTGACCCAGTACTTC. It specifies CASSEAGVLLTQYF.

The CDR3 DNA follows: TGTGCCAGCAGCTTGATACCAGGGGGACGGTACGAGCAGTACTTC. It is translated as CASSLIPGGRYEQYF. The genes are TRBV7-2 and TRBJ2-7, with 7 bases aligning to TRBD1. CDR1 is SGHTA, CDR2 FQGNSA, per germline. The junction had 9 bases not matched to a gene; V was cut back by 3 bases and J by 4 bases. The CDR3 consists of 15 residues.

This chain joins TRBV11-2 and TRBJ2-1; TRBD2 aligns across 11 bases. The V segment lost 1 base and the J segment 4 bases; nucleotides outside the gene matches: 3. CDR3 length: 16 amino acids. Germline assignment: CDR1 SGHAT and CDR2 FQNNGV. CDR3 sequence: CASSLAGTSGYNEQFF. The CDR3 region has the DNA TGTGCCAGCAGCTTAGCCGGGACTAGCGGTTACAATGAGCAGTTCTTC. Variable domain in full (rest from reference TRBV11-2 and TRBJ2-1): EAGVAQSPRYKIIEKRQSVAFWCNPISGHATLYWYQQILGQGPKLLIQFQNNGVVDDSQLPKDRFSAERLKGVDSTLKIQPAKLEDSAVYLCASSLAGTSGYNEQFFGPGTRLTVL.

The chain uses TRBV7-3 and TRBJ2-7, with 10 nucleotides matching TRBD2. Germline V gene lookup returns CDR1 SGHTA and CDR2 FQGTGA. The CDR3 has 15 amino acids. Trimming removed 5 bases from V and 4 bases from J; junction bases left unmatched: 8. In DNA, the CDR3 is TGTGCCAGCAGCCGGAGCGGGGGGGCTGAGTACGAGCAGTACTTC. It translates to CASSRSGGAEYEQYF.

The chain uses TRBV4-3 and TRBJ2-7; 8 positions match TRBD2. Germline V gene lookup returns CDR1 LGHNA and CDR2 YSLEER. This CDR3 region has 15 residues. V was pared by 1 base and J by 2 bases, with 4 bases of the junction left unmatched. CDR3 coding DNA: TGCGCCAGCAGCCAAGGGGCGGGGGGACCCTACGAGCAGTACTTC. The encoded protein is CASSQGAGGPYEQYF.

The chain employs TRBV10-2 and TRBJ2-1; TRBD2 is a possible D gene (5 bases). Trimming cost V 0 bases and J 2 bases, with 11 bases left between them. This CDR3 spans 16 amino acids. The germline V gene encodes CDR1 WSHSY and CDR2 SAAADI. CDR3 coding DNA: TGCGCCAGCAGTGAGTCAGCCGGGGTTACCTACAATGAGCAGTTCTTC. Protein product: CASSESAGVTYNEQFF.

The chain combines TRBV2 with TRBJ1-1; possibly TRBD1 for D (5 bases). From germline, CDR1 is SNHLY and CDR2 FYNNEI. The CDR3 has 12 residues. Trimming took 6 bases from V and 2 from J, leaving 7 bases between them. The CDR3 nucleotides read TGTGCCAGCAGCCAGGGAAACACTGAAGCTTTCTTT. It is translated as CASSQGNTEAFF.

The chain has TRBV7-8 and TRBJ1-1; no clear D. CDR3 length: 13 residues. Germline CDR1 SGHVS, CDR2 FQNEAQ. The V end was cut by 3 bases, the J end by 1 base, with 6 bases between. Here the CDR3 reads CASSFPENTEAFF. The CDR3 nucleotides are TGTGCCAGCAGCTTCCCAGAGAACACTGAAGCTTTCTTT.

This clone was counted a single time. The V gene is TRBV3-1 (or the pseudogene TRBV3-2), the J gene TRBJ1-5, with 8 bases fitting TRBD1. The CDR3 length is 13 residues. Looked up from germline, CDR1 is LGHDT and CDR2 is YNNKEL (reference sequence). V shed 6 bases and J 5 bases; nucleotides not matched to a gene: 3. CDR3 in amino acids: CASSLQGDQPQHF. CDR3 sequence (DNA): TGTGCCAGCAGTCTACAGGGGGATCAGCCCCAGCATTTT.

The chain's CDR3 is CASRPTSGRAWQFF. DNA of the CDR3: TGTGCCAGCAGGCCCACTAGCGGGAGGGCCTGGCAGTTCTTC. The J gene is TRBJ2-1, the V gene TRBV2, with 13 bases fitting TRBD2. Germline loops: CDR1 SNHLY, CDR2 FYNNEI. Trimming took 6 bases from V and 12 from J; bases not matched to a gene: 8. CDR3 length equals 14 residues.

This chain joins TRBV7-2 and TRBJ2-1; 8 bases fit TRBD2. CDR3 length: 16 amino acids. The V gene's germline CDR1 is SGHTA and CDR2 FQGNSA. The junction had 3 bases not matched to a gene; V was cut back by 2 bases and J by 0 bases. CDR3 sequence reads: CASSLLAGTSYNEQFF. DNA of the CDR3: TGTGCCAGCAGCTTACTAGCGGGCACCTCCTACAATGAGCAGTTCTTC.

J is TRBJ1-1 and V is TRBV6-5; 8 bases fit TRBD1. The CDR3 runs 13 residues. Germline loops: CDR1 MNHEY, CDR2 SVGAGI. V lost 6 bases, J lost 7 bases, and 7 bases stayed unmatched. The DNA of the CDR3 is TGTGCCAGCAGCATGCAGGGGGCAGGTGAAGCTTTCTTT. Its protein product is CASSMQGAGEAFF.

The CDR3 nucleotides are TGTGCCACACACGGCCAAGAGACCCAGTACTTC. Translating gives CATHGQETQYF. This chain joins TRBV6-5 and TRBJ2-5, with D hard to call. Germline-derived CDR1 and CDR2 are MNHEY and SVGAGI. V was trimmed by 10 bases and J by 1 base, leaving 7 bases between them. This CDR3 is built from 11 residues.

The chain has TRBV10-3 and TRBJ2-1; TRBD2 is a possible D gene (7 bases). CDR3 length: 13 amino acids. V lost 11 bases, J lost 2 bases, and 13 bases lay in between. Germline V gene lookup returns CDR1 ENHRY and CDR2 SYGVKD. CDR3: CAVTGTTYNEQFF. In DNA, the CDR3 is TGTGCCGTAACAGGGACTACCTACAATGAGCAGTTCTTC.

The chain combines TRBV6-2 or TRBV6-3 with TRBJ2-7; D is perhaps TRBD1 or TRBD2 (6 bases each). The CDR3 spans 15 residues. From germline, CDR1 is MNHEY and CDR2 SVGEGT. The V end lost 0 bases, the J end lost 2 bases, and 11 bases lay between the germline ends. The CDR3 loop reads CASSYSPRGPYEQYF. The CDR3 nucleotides read TGTGCCAGCAGTTACTCCCCTCGGGGGCCCTACGAGCAGTACTTC.

This chain uses TRBV2 with TRBJ1-2; D call uncertain. This CDR3 contains 13 residues. Germline assignment: CDR1 SNHLY and CDR2 FYNNEI. The germline V and J ends were trimmed by 3 bases and 4 bases, with 9 bases remaining between them. This CDR3 reads CASSEKGGYGYTF. CDR3 nucleotides: TGTGCCAGCAGTGAGAAGGGTGGCTATGGCTACACCTTC. Together with reference TRBV2 and TRBJ1-2, the CDR3 gives the full variable domain: EPEVTQTPSHQVTQMGQEVILRCVPISNHLYFYWYRQILGQKVEFLVSFYNNEISEKSEIFDDQFSVERPDGSNFTLKIRSTKLEDSAMYFCASSEKGGYGYTFGSGTRLTVV.

The rearrangement uses TRBV3-1 (or the pseudogene TRBV3-2) and TRBJ1-2, with D maybe TRBD1 (5 bases). This CDR3 is built from 13 residues. V was trimmed by 0 bases and J by 5 bases, leaving 7 bases between them. Germline lookup yields CDR1 LGHDT and CDR2 YNNKEL (reference sequence). The CDR3 DNA sequence: TGTGCCAGCAGCCAAGAGGGGGAGTATGGCTACACCTTC. Its protein is CASSQEGEYGYTF.

This clone has only a few counts. The V gene is TRBV3-1 (or the pseudogene TRBV3-2), the J gene TRBJ1-2; D uncertain. The CDR3 covers 16 residues. V lost 1 base and J 4 bases, leaving 16 bases between the germline ends. Looked up from germline, CDR1 is LGHDT and CDR2 is YNNKEL (reference sequence). The CDR3 loop is CASSQGSGSLAYGYTF. The CDR3, as DNA: TGTGCCAGCAGCCAAGGGTCGGGCAGCTTGGCCTATGGCTACACCTTC.

V is TRBV6-5 and J is TRBJ2-7; no clear D. The germline CDR1 and CDR2 sequences are MNHEY and SVGAGI. There are 12 residues in the CDR3. Trimming cost V 6 bases and J 5 bases, with 11 bases left between them. The DNA of the CDR3 is TGTGCCAGCAGGTGGATTCTCGACGAGCAGTACTTC. This translates into CASRWILDEQYF.

The V call is TRBV6-5, the J call TRBJ2-5; the D is unclear. Deletions cut 6 bases from V and 3 bases from J, with 2 bases between. CDR1 is MNHEY, CDR2 SVGAGI, per germline. The CDR3 spans 10 residues. The CDR3 region is CASREETQYF. CDR3 coding DNA: TGTGCCAGCAGGGAAGAGACCCAGTACTTC.

The chain couples TRBV5-1 to TRBJ2-1; 9 bases fit TRBD2. The CDR3 totals 15 residues. Germline CDR1 reads SGHRS; CDR2 reads YFSETQ. V was clipped by 0 bases and J by 7 bases; unmatched bases: 5. CDR3 in DNA: TGCGCCAGCAGCTTGGGACTAGCGGAGGGGAATGAGCAGTTCTTC. Translated, it gives CASSLGLAEGNEQFF.

This CDR3 is CASSLSQTGNTIYF. The CDR3 nucleotides read TGTGCCAGCAGCTTGTCACAAACTGGAAACACCATATATTTT. The chain joins TRBV11-2 to TRBJ1-3; D is unresolved. The germline V and J ends were trimmed by 3 bases and 2 bases, with 8 bases remaining between them. Germline CDR1 SGHAT, CDR2 FQNNGV. The CDR3 has 14 amino acids.